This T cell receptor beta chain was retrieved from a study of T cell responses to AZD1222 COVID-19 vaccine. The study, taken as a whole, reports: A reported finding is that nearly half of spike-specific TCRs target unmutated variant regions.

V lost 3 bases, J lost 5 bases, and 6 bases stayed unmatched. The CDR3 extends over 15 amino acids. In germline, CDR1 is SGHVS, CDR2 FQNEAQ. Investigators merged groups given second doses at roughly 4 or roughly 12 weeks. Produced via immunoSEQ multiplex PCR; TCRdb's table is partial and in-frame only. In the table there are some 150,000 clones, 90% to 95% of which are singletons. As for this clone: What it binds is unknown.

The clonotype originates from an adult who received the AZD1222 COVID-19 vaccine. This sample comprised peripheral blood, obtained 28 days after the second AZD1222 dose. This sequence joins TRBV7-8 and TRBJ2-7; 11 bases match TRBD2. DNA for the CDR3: TGTGCCAGCAGCTTTAGCGGGAGGGCGAAGAACGAGCAGTACTTC. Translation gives CASSFSGRAKNEQYF. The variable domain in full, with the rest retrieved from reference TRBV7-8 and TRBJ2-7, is GAGVSQSPRYKVAKRGQDVALRCDPISGHVSLFWYQQALGQGPEFLTYFQNEAQLDKSGLPSDRFFAERPEGSVSTLKIQRTQQEDSAVYLCASSFSGRAKNEQYFGPGTRLTVT.